This entry lists 3 T cell receptor beta chains sequenced from one sample in a study of blood T cell repertoires in COVID-19. Sequencing was performed with immunoSEQ multiplex PCR; in TCRdb, only in-frame clones are kept and a portion is missing. The data hold roughly 40,000 clones, with 86% observed a single time. The sample consisted of peripheral blood. These receptors were collected from a man aged 70-80 years with acute or convalescent COVID-19.

This chain joins TRBV9 and TRBJ1-6; D uncertain. Germline lookup yields CDR1 SGDLS and CDR2 YYNGEE. The CDR3 runs to 15 residues. Trimming cost V 4 bases and J 3 bases, with 11 bases left between them. The DNA for the CDR3 is TGTGCCAGCAGCCCCTCCCAGCGCTATAATTCACCCCTCCACTTT. It specifies CASSPSQRYNSPLHF.

CDR3 sequence: CASSRSGTGHSPLHF. Here the CDR3 DNA reads TGTGCCAGCAGTCGCTCCGGGACAGGGCATTCACCCCTCCACTTT. The gene calls are TRBV6-2 or TRBV6-3 and TRBJ1-6; 9 bases line up with TRBD1. CDR1 and CDR2 (germline): MNHEY, SVGEGT. V shed 5 bases, J shed 8 bases, and the junction held 7 bases outside the gene matches. This CDR3 comprises 15 residues.

This clone was counted once. V and J are TRBV5-6 and TRBJ2-1; the match to TRBD2 covers 14 bases. The V segment lost 4 bases and the J segment 5 bases; nucleotides outside the gene matches: 14. The CDR3 is 19 amino acids. From germline, CDR1 is SGHDT and CDR2 YYEEEE. CDR3 in DNA: TGTGCCAGCAGCGCCGGACTAGCGGGAGGCCCGGGGATTAACAATGAGCAGTTCTTC. It yields the protein CASSAGLAGGPGINNEQFF.